This T cell receptor beta chain is from a study of CD4+ T cells in melanoma. Overall study results and limits: A reported correlation linked neoantigen-specific CD4+ T cells to CD8+, macrophage and B cell function. Reportedly, melanoma neoantigen-specific CD4+ T cells showed varied differentiation states.

Notes on this clone: Its antigen is unidentified.

TCRdb keeps only in-frame clones here, not all; method: immunoSEQ multiplex PCR. Here the sample spans roughly 140,000 clones, 92% being singletons. Trimming removed 4 bases from V and 3 bases from J; junction bases left unmatched: 6. The CDR3 contains 14 residues. Germline loops: CDR1 MRHNA, CDR2 SNTAGT. The sequence was collected from a human donor with melanoma. This chain connects TRBV6-4 to TRBJ2-7, with 7 bases matching TRBD2. CDR3 DNA: TGTGCCAGCAGTGGTCGCAGGGAGGGCTACGAGCAGTACTTC. Residues: CASSGRREGYEQYF.